In its sample, the clone carrying this T cell receptor (beta chain) was seen a few times. Its antigen remains unidentified. Using immunoSEQ multiplex PCR, the repertoire was profiled, and TCRdb retains in-frame clones only, with some absent. This sample has more than 15,000 clones; approximately 59% occur once, and the top ten carry around a third. This sample is part of a study of radiation and T cells in renal cell carcinoma. Treatment of the sample: treatment-naive control, cytoreductive nephrectomy. Whole-study findings and limits: Sampling covered only about 0.97 g of each tumor.

The specimen was tumor tissue, collected from a patient whose treatment was nephrectomy without radiotherapy. This TCR derives from a man aged 50 to 60 with renal cell carcinoma.

CDR3 loop: CASSLEGAANQPQHF. The CDR3 nucleotides are TGTGCCAGCAGCCTCGAGGGGGCTGCTAATCAGCCCCAGCATTTT. The chain has TRBV7-2 and TRBJ1-5; 7 nucleotides align to TRBD1. The CDR3 extends over 15 amino acids. The junction had 8 bases not matched to a gene; V was cut back by 5 bases and J by 4 bases. In germline, CDR1 is SGHTA, CDR2 FQGNSA. The variable domain in full, with the rest retrieved from reference TRBV7-2 and TRBJ1-5, is GAGVSQSPSNKVTEKGKDVELRCDPISGHTALYWYRQSLGQGLEFLIYFQGNSAPDKSGLPSDRFSAERTGGSVSTLTIQRTQQEDSAVYLCASSLEGAANQPQHFGDGTRLSIL.